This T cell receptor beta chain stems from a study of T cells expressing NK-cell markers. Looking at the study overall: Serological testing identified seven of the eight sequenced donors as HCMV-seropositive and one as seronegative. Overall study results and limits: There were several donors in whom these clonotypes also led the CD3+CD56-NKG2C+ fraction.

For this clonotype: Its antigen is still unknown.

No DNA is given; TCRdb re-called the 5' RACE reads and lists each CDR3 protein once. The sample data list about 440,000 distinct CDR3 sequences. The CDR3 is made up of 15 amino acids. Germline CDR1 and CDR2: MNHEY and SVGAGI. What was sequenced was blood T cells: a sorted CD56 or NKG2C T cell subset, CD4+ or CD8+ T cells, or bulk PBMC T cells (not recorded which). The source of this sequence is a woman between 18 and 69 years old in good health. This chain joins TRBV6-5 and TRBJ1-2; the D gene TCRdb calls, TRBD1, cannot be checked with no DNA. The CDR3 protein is CASSYLAGQGAGYTF.